This TCR beta chain was identified in a study of human T cells and chemical hapten exposure. About the research overall: DPC at 2% was the sensitizing agent, placed on roughly 2 cm by roughly 2 cm of upper inner arm skin. Upper back patch tests used 0.01% DPC, scored after 6 days.

Specified time point: patch test 3, about 24 weeks after DPC sensitization. Sample treatment: therapeutic diphenylcyclopropenone sensitization with weekly scalp DPC. Alopecia patients deemed DPC-suitable, aged 18 to 70, excluding pregnancy. TCRdb reprocessed the RACE reads via MiXCR and lists one record per CDR3 protein. The sample has 150,000 to 200,000 distinct CDR3 sequences, roughly a quarter seen once. This clonotype was detected only a few times. CDR3 size: 14 residues. Per germline, CDR1 ENHRY and CDR2 SYGVKD. J was trimmed by 2 bases and V by 7 bases; bases with no gene match: 7. The genes are TRBV10-3 and TRBJ2-5; 7 bases line up with TRBD1. Sequenced here: whole blood, sampled in connection with sensitization to the hapten diphenylcyclopropenone (DPC). The sequence derives from a woman in her 40s with alopecia areata. Some clones in this sample may be carry-over from other donors' samples. The CDR3 here is CAITSSGGQETQYF. In DNA, the CDR3 is TGTGCCATCACCTCGTCAGGGGGACAAGAGACCCAGTACTTC.